Shown below are 11 T cell receptor beta chains from a single sample sequenced in a study of blood T cell repertoires in COVID-19. Here immunoSEQ multiplex PCR was the method, and the copy in TCRdb shows in-frame clones only, minus some. The repertoire holds about 22,000 clones, with less than 85% as singletons. The sequenced sample was peripheral blood. The receptors were gathered from a man between 60 and 75 years old with active COVID-19.

This clone appeared once. The CDR3 region has the DNA TGTGCCAGCAGCCAAGATACGATGAGACAGGGGATCTCTGGGGCCAACGTCCTGACTTTC. Amino acid sequence: CASSQDTMRQGISGANVLTF. The gene calls are TRBV4-2 and TRBJ2-6; TRBD1 matches at 8 bases. The CDR3 is 20 amino acids. From germline, CDR1 is LGHNA and CDR2 YNFKEQ. Trimming removed 0 bases from V and 0 bases from J; junction bases left unmatched: 10.

J is TRBJ2-1 and V is TRBV5-1; 9 nucleotides line up with TRBD2. From germline, CDR1 is SGHRS and CDR2 YFSETQ. The CDR3 is made up of 15 amino acids. V lost 2 bases to trimming and J lost 6 bases; unmatched junction nucleotides: 6. The CDR3 DNA reads as TGCGCCAGCAGCTTCTCCGGCGGGAGGGCCAATGAGCAGTTCTTC. Protein product: CASSFSGGRANEQFF.

This chain joins TRBV6-5 and TRBJ2-7; a weak D match, TRBD1 (6 bases). CDR1 is MNHEY, CDR2 SVGAGI, per germline. CDR3 length: 13 amino acids. V lost 2 bases to trimming and J lost 3 bases, with 8 bases between them. This CDR3 reads CASSYIRGYEQYF. The CDR3 coding sequence is TGTGCCAGCAGTTACATCAGGGGCTACGAGCAGTACTTC.

The CDR3 protein is CARDRVALAKNIQYF. The CDR3 nucleotides are TGTGCCAGAGACAGGGTGGCTCTAGCCAAAAACATTCAGTACTTC. V is TRBV6-5 and J is TRBJ2-4; 7 positions match TRBD1. V lost 9 bases, J lost 0 bases, and 8 bases stayed unmatched. The CDR3 has 15 amino acids. Germline V gives CDR1 MNHEY, CDR2 SVGAGI.

The V gene is TRBV24-1, the J gene TRBJ2-1; D not resolved. Germline V CDR1 and CDR2: KGHDR, SFDVKD. CDR3 size: 14 residues. V was pared by 0 bases and J by 7 bases, with 9 bases between. CDR3 nucleotide sequence: TGTGCCACCAGTGATTTGCACGGTACTAATGAGCAGTTCTTC. Translating it yields CATSDLHGTNEQFF.

V gene TRBV7-3 combines with J gene TRBJ1-5, with TRBD1 identical over 9 bases. The CDR3 consists of 15 residues. V dropped 5 bases and J dropped 7; count of bases not matched to a gene: 9. Germline V gene lookup returns CDR1 SGHTA and CDR2 FQGTGA. The CDR3 DNA reads as TGTGCCAGCAGCCTTGGGACAGGGTATAAGCAGCCCCAGCATTTT. This encodes CASSLGTGYKQPQHF. The whole variable domain, filled in from reference TRBV7-3 and TRBJ1-5, reads GAGVSQTPSNKVTEKGKYVELRCDPISGHTALYWYRQSLGQGPEFLIYFQGTGAADDSGLPNDRFFAVRPEGSVSTLKIQRTERGDSAVYLCASSLGTGYKQPQHFGDGTRLSIL.

V and J are TRBV13 and TRBJ2-3; TRBD2 matches at 10 bases. V lost 2 bases to trimming and J lost 1 base; unmatched junction nucleotides: 6. Germline V gene data show CDR1 as PRHDT and CDR2 as FYEKMQ (reference sequence). The CDR3 runs to 17 residues. In DNA, the CDR3 is TGTGCCAGCAGCTTAATGGTGAGCGGGAGGGGCACAGATACGCAGTATTTT. Its protein is CASSLMVSGRGTDTQYF.

The chain carries TRBV6-2 or TRBV6-3 and TRBJ2-2, with TRBD2 identical over 9 bases. The CDR3 sequence is 17 residues long. With V trimmed by 0 bases and J by 4 bases, 6 bases remained unmatched. The germline V gene has CDR1 MNHEY and CDR2 SVGEGT. CDR3 nucleotides: TGTGCCAGCAGTTACTCGGTCGGGACTAGCCCCACCGGGGAGCTGTTTTTT. Translation gives CASSYSVGTSPTGELFF.

The chain carries TRBV27 and TRBJ1-1; D is undetermined. Per germline, CDR1 MNHEY and CDR2 SMNVEV (reference sequence). Between the trimmed V and J ends, which lost 0 bases and 4 bases, there was a span of 9 bases. This CDR3 spans 14 amino acids. The CDR3 DNA reads as TGTGCCAGCAGTTTATCGAGGCTTGGCACTGAAGCTTTCTTT. Translation: CASSLSRLGTEAFF.

The chain combines TRBV21-1 with TRBJ1-2; the table names TRBD1, a call not compared with the DNA. TRBV21-1 has pseudogene status. There are 14 residues in the CDR3. CDR3 in amino acids: CASSYRGTGEGYTF. CDR3 DNA: TGTGCCAGCAGCTATCGAGGAACAGGGGAAGGCTACACCTTC.

The CDR3 loop is CAIRQGLQGNQPQHF. The CDR3 DNA sequence: TGTGCCATCAGGCAGGGGTTGCAGGGCAATCAGCCCCAGCATTTT. The V call is TRBV10-3, the J call TRBJ1-5; TRBD1 might be the D (6 bases). V was shortened by 6 bases and J by 2 bases, with 14 bases between the two germline ends. The germline CDR1 and CDR2 sequences are ENHRY and SYGVKD. This CDR3 region has 15 residues.